Below are 18 T cell receptor beta chains sequenced from a single sample in a study of blood T cell repertoires in COVID-19. The assay was immunoSEQ multiplex PCR, and TCRdb's table has in-frame clones only and misses some. The sample records approximately 50,000 clones, 90% being singletons. Sequencing used peripheral blood. Receptors originate from a human donor in a cohort sampled during active COVID-19.

This sequence joins TRBV5-4 and TRBJ1-1; maybe TRBD1 (5 bases). The CDR3 sequence is 13 residues long. With 7 bases removed from V and 3 bases from J, the gap between germline ends came to 13 bases. Germline values: CDR1 SGHNT, CDR2 YYREEE (reference sequence). This CDR3 reads CASRERGDTEAFF. The CDR3 nucleotides read TGTGCCAGCCGCGAACGGGGGGACACTGAAGCTTTCTTT.

The rearrangement links TRBV19 to TRBJ2-7; D perhaps matches TRBD1 (6 bases). V gave up 5 bases and J gave up 1 base, with 12 bases separating them. The CDR3 covers 14 residues. Looked up from germline, CDR1 is LNHDA and CDR2 is SQIVND (reference sequence). The chain's CDR3 is CASSAQTGSYEQYF. CDR3 DNA sequence: TGTGCCAGTAGTGCCCAGACAGGATCCTACGAGCAGTACTTC.

The chain links TRBV2 to TRBJ1-6; 12 nucleotides agree with TRBD1. Trimming removed 6 bases from V and 0 bases from J; junction bases left unmatched: 3. This CDR3 has 17 residues. Germline V lookup: CDR1 SNHLY, CDR2 FYNNEI. In nucleotides, the CDR3 is TGTGCCAGCAGAGGGACAGGGGGCCGCTCCTATAATTCACCCCTCCACTTT. The encoded protein is CASRGTGGRSYNSPLHF.

This sequence joins TRBV30 and TRBJ1-5, with D possibly being TRBD1 (5 bases). This CDR3 spans 12 amino acids. Germline V gene data show CDR1 as GTSNPN and CDR2 as SVGIG (reference sequence). V lost 5 bases, J lost 7 bases, and 12 bases lay in between. The CDR3 sequence: CAWDQGRQPQHF. The CDR3 coding sequence is TGTGCCTGGGATCAGGGCCGGCAGCCCCAGCATTTT.

The genes are TRBV27 and TRBJ2-2, with TRBD1 matching 7 bases. CDR3 length: 15 residues. The germline gives CDR1 MNHEY, CDR2 SMNVEV (reference sequence). V shed 5 bases and J 4 bases; nucleotides not matched to a gene: 7. DNA of the CDR3: TGTGCCAGCAGTCCTACGACAGGGATCACCGGGGAGCTGTTTTTT. It is translated as CASSPTTGITGELFF.

The chain uses TRBV7-6 and TRBJ2-7; TRBD1 agrees at 11 bases. The trim removed 5 bases at V and 2 bases at J, leaving 5 bases unmatched. Germline loops: CDR1 SGHVS, CDR2 FNYEAQ. The CDR3 runs 15 residues. In DNA, the CDR3 is TGTGCCAGCAGCCCGGACAGGGGGCTTCCCTACGAGCAGTACGTC. Translated, it gives CASSPDRGLPYEQYV.

This clone has a handful of counts. The chain has TRBV6-5 and TRBJ1-3; perhaps TRBD1 as D (6 bases). Per germline, CDR1 MNHEY and CDR2 SVGAGI. This CDR3 is built from 14 residues. The V end lost 9 bases, the J end lost 0 bases, and 12 bases lay between the germline ends. The CDR3 sequence is CASMDRDSGNTIYF. CDR3 nucleotide sequence: TGTGCCAGTATGGACAGAGACTCTGGAAACACCATATATTTT.

This clone has just one count. The chain couples TRBV20-1 to TRBJ1-1, with D unresolved. The germline gives CDR1 DFQATT, CDR2 SNEGSKA (reference sequence). The CDR3 runs 13 residues. V was cut by 3 bases and J by 5 bases, with 13 bases left in between. This CDR3 reads CSASDEQWTEAFF. The DNA for the CDR3 is TGCAGTGCTAGTGATGAACAGTGGACTGAAGCTTTCTTT.

The chain uses TRBV6-1 and TRBJ1-2, with a weak D call TRBD1 (6 bases). The CDR3 loop spans 15 amino acids. V shed 2 bases and J shed 7 bases, with 17 bases lying between them. The V gene's germline CDR1 is MNHNS and CDR2 SASEGT. For the CDR3, the DNA is TGTGCCAGCAGTGAACGGTACAGGGTTTACGGTGGCTACACCTTC. Translation gives CASSERYRVYGGYTF.

The V and J genes are TRBV7-8 and TRBJ2-2; 10 bases line up with TRBD2. After removal of 3 bases from V and 4 bases from J, the junction contained 8 bases not matched to a gene. Germline CDR1 reads SGHVS; CDR2 reads FQNEAQ. The CDR3 is 17 amino acids. CDR3 in DNA: TGTGCCAGCAGCTTGCTAGCGGGAGCTCGTGGCACCGGGGAGCTGTTTTTT. Its translation: CASSLLAGARGTGELFF. Using reference TRBV7-8 and TRBJ2-2 for the parts outside the CDR3, the full variable domain is GAGVSQSPRYKVAKRGQDVALRCDPISGHVSLFWYQQALGQGPEFLTYFQNEAQLDKSGLPSDRFFAERPEGSVSTLKIQRTQQEDSAVYLCASSLLAGARGTGELFFGEGSRLTVL.

The chain couples TRBV9 to TRBJ1-3; no firm D call. Trimming took off 7 bases at V and 0 bases at J, with 11 bases between the two ends. Germline CDR1 is SGDLS and CDR2 is YYNGEE. The CDR3 extends over 14 amino acids. This CDR3 reads CASGRKGSGNTIYF. CDR3 DNA sequence: TGTGCCAGCGGGAGAAAAGGCTCTGGAAACACCATATATTTT.

The chain joins TRBV7-9 to TRBJ2-7; TRBD1 might be the D (6 bases). Trimming removed 5 bases from V and 4 bases from J, with 9 bases in between. The CDR3 spans 12 residues. Per germline, CDR1 SEHNR and CDR2 FQNEAQ (reference sequence). In nucleotides, the CDR3 is TGTGCCAGCAGCGCACAGGGATACGAGCAGTACGTC. It codes for CASSAQGYEQYV.

The V gene is TRBV19, the J gene TRBJ2-1; the D gene is possibly TRBD2 (7 bases). The CDR3 covers 17 residues. The germline CDR1 and CDR2 sequences are LNHDA and SQIVND (reference sequence). The germline V and J ends were trimmed by 4 bases and 3 bases, with 19 bases remaining between them. In DNA, the CDR3 is TGTGCCAGTAGTACCCGCCGCAGGGGAGGGGTCTACAATGAGCAGTTCTTC. Translated: CASSTRRRGGVYNEQFF.

The CDR3 DNA sequence: TGTGCCACCCTCCCTCGGGAGGGGGTCTTCTACGAGCAGTACTTC. It encodes CATLPREGVFYEQYF. The V call is TRBV6-5, the J call TRBJ2-7, with 8 bases fitting TRBD2. J lost 3 bases, V lost 10 bases, and 14 bases had no gene match. Germline CDR1 and CDR2: MNHEY and SVGAGI. There are 15 residues in the CDR3.

A single count supports this clone. This rearrangement joins TRBV29-1 to TRBJ2-5; D gene uncertain. Matching the DNA end better, TRBJ2-7 makes the J call doubtful. This CDR3 is 14 amino acids long. The germline gives CDR1 SQVTM, CDR2 ANQGSEA. CDR3 nucleotide sequence: TGCAGCGTTGTATTGGCTAGGAGCTCCTACGAGCAGTACTTC. Residues: CSVVLARSSYEQYF.

This clone has only a few counts. The V gene is TRBV5-1, the J gene TRBJ2-7, with D tentatively TRBD1 (6 bases). V shed 4 bases and J shed 1 base, with 15 bases lying between them. The CDR3 loop spans 15 amino acids. Germline CDR1 is SGHRS and CDR2 is YFSETQ. The CDR3 nucleotides read TGCGCCAGCAGCCTGGGACACACCCGTTCCTACGAGCAGTACTTC. Protein product: CASSLGHTRSYEQYF.

The chain is built from TRBV4-1 and TRBJ2-1, with a possible D match to TRBD1 (6 bases). Germline values: CDR1 MGHRA, CDR2 YSYEKL. CDR3 size: 16 residues. Trimming removed 3 bases from V and 0 bases from J, with 12 bases in between. CDR3 nucleotides: TGCGCCAGCAGCCACCTCGGACAGTCCTCCTACAATGAGCAGTTCTTC. Protein: CASSHLGQSSYNEQFF.

CDR3 sequence (DNA): TGTGCCTGGAGTCCGGACATGAACACTGAAGCTTTCTTT. Protein sequence: CAWSPDMNTEAFF. This chain links TRBV30 with TRBJ1-1; possibly TRBD1 for D (5 bases). This CDR3 is 13 amino acids long. Trimming took off 2 bases at V and 0 bases at J, with 7 bases between the two ends. Germline CDR1 reads GTSNPN; CDR2 reads SVGIG (reference sequence).